The rows below give T cell receptor beta chains drawn from one sample of a study of cytomegalovirus exposure and HLA in healthy donors. Repertoires were generated with immunoSEQ multiplex PCR, while TCRdb's copy carries only in-frame clones and drops some. Of around 150,000 clones detected, 77% appear once; the ten largest clones hold around 2%. Sequenced material: PBMCs. Receptor source: a man between 50 and 59 years old in good health and CMV-seropositive. Each CDR3 is given with its conserved first and last residue. The D gene is left open where the match is weak. For some rows the clone size is stated as once, few or many, or as a class when expanded; others skip it.

abundance: NA; d_gene: NA; v_gene: TRBV5-1; j_gene: TRBJ2-1; CDR3aa: CASQRDSSYNEQFF; CDR3nt: TGCGCCAGCCAACGGGACTCCTCCTACAATGAGCAGTTCTTC
abundance: NA; d_gene: TRBD1; v_gene: TRBV7-8; j_gene: TRBJ2-3; CDR3aa: CASQLPGQGEHTTHDTQYF; CDR3nt: TGTGCCAGCCAACTACCGGGACAGGGAGAACACACTACACACGATACGCAGTATTTT
abundance: few; d_gene: NA; v_gene: TRBV6-1; j_gene: TRBJ2-7; CDR3aa: CASREHVGAANEQYF; CDR3nt: TGTGCCAGCAGGGAACACGTGGGTGCGGCGAACGAGCAGTACTTC
abundance: NA; d_gene: TRBD1; v_gene: TRBV28; j_gene: TRBJ2-7; CDR3aa: CASSSVGTGVYEQYF; CDR3nt: TGTGCCAGCAGCTCTGTTGGGACAGGGGTCTACGAGCAGTACTTC
abundance: NA; d_gene: NA; v_gene: TRBV18; j_gene: TRBJ2-3; CDR3aa: CASPEVGSSTDTQYF; CDR3nt: TGTGCCAGCCCCGAGGTCGGTAGTAGCACAGATACGCAGTATTTT
abundance: NA; d_gene: NA; v_gene: TRBV4-3; j_gene: TRBJ1-2; CDR3aa: CASSQERTQITMVDTF; CDR3nt: TGCGCCAGCAGCCAAGAAAGGACTCAGATTACTATGGTGGACACCTTC
abundance: NA; d_gene: TRBD2; v_gene: TRBV30; j_gene: TRBJ2-5; CDR3aa: CAWSPGLAGSGETQYF; CDR3nt: TGTGCCTGGAGTCCGGGACTAGCGGGGTCAGGAGAGACCCAGTACTTC
abundance: NA; d_gene: TRBD1; v_gene: TRBV9; j_gene: TRBJ2-7; CDR3aa: CASSEGQVSYEQYF; CDR3nt: TGTGCCAGCAGCGAGGGACAGGTCTCCTACGAGCAGTACTTC
abundance: once; d_gene: NA; v_gene: TRBV5-1; j_gene: TRBJ1-6; CDR3aa: CASSLVPQGNNSPLHF; CDR3nt: TGCGCCAGCAGCTTGGTCCCCCAGGGGAATAATTCACCCCTCCACTTT
abundance: once; d_gene: TRBD1; v_gene: TRBV6-1; j_gene: TRBJ1-1; CDR3aa: CASSVDRMNTEAFF; CDR3nt: TGTGCCAGCAGTGTGGACAGGATGAACACTGAAGCTTTCTTT
abundance: NA; d_gene: TRBD1; v_gene: TRBV5-6; j_gene: TRBJ1-5; CDR3aa: CASSPGTGNRQPQHF; CDR3nt: TGTGCCAGCAGCCCCGGGACAGGGAACCGTCAGCCCCAGCATTTT
abundance: NA; d_gene: NA; v_gene: TRBV6-5; j_gene: TRBJ1-1; CDR3aa: CASSEAGDTEAFF; CDR3nt: TGTGCCAGCAGTGAAGCAGGGGACACTGAAGCTTTCTTT
abundance: NA; d_gene: TRBD1; v_gene: TRBV7-2; j_gene: TRBJ1-2; CDR3aa: CASSSTGGAGYGYTF; CDR3nt: TGTGCCAGCAGCAGTACAGGGGGCGCAGGGTATGGCTACACCTTC
abundance: NA; d_gene: TRBD1; v_gene: TRBV7-9; j_gene: TRBJ1-1; CDR3aa: CASSNPGGSSEAFF; CDR3nt: TGTGCCAGCAGCAATCCAGGGGGCTCGTCTGAAGCTTTCTTT
abundance: once; d_gene: TRBD2; v_gene: TRBV7-9; j_gene: TRBJ2-7; CDR3aa: CASSLMGGKDEQYF; CDR3nt: TGTGCCAGCAGCTTAATGGGGGGGAAAGACGAGCAGTACTTC
abundance: once; d_gene: NA; v_gene: TRBV10-1; j_gene: TRBJ2-7; CDR3aa: CATRPTLQAYEQYF; CDR3nt: TGCGCCACCCGCCCGACATTACAGGCCTACGAGCAGTACTTC
abundance: NA; d_gene: NA; v_gene: TRBV13; j_gene: TRBJ2-7; CDR3aa: CASRLLQGYEQYF; CDR3nt: TGTGCCAGCAGGCTACTACAGGGCTACGAGCAGTACTTC
abundance: NA; d_gene: TRBD1; v_gene: TRBV18; j_gene: TRBJ1-5; CDR3aa: CASSRQGLGDQPQHF; CDR3nt: TGTGCCAGCTCGCGACAGGGGCTAGGAGATCAGCCCCAGCATTTT
abundance: NA; d_gene: NA; v_gene: TRBV5-1; j_gene: TRBJ2-2; CDR3aa: CASSLNRDTGGELFF; CDR3nt: TGCGCCAGCAGCTTGAACAGGGATACGGGCGGGGAGCTGTTTTTT
abundance: once; d_gene: NA; v_gene: TRBV9; j_gene: TRBJ1-1; CDR3aa: CASSVGTRYTEAFF; CDR3nt: TGTGCCAGCAGCGTAGGTACTCGGTACACTGAAGCTTTCTTT
abundance: NA; d_gene: NA; v_gene: TRBV9; j_gene: TRBJ1-3; CDR3aa: CASSVGGYGSGNTIYF; CDR3nt: TGTGCCAGCAGCGTAGGAGGATACGGCTCTGGAAACACCATATATTTT
abundance: NA; d_gene: TRBD1; v_gene: TRBV7-8; j_gene: TRBJ1-3; CDR3aa: CASSFDRGPGNTIYF; CDR3nt: TGTGCCAGCAGCTTCGACAGGGGGCCAGGAAACACCATATATTTT
abundance: NA; d_gene: NA; v_gene: TRBV5-6; j_gene: TRBJ1-1; CDR3aa: CASRSTGRNTEAFF; CDR3nt: TGTGCCAGCAGGTCAACAGGGAGGAACACTGAAGCTTTCTTT
abundance: NA; d_gene: NA; v_gene: TRBV9; j_gene: TRBJ1-2; CDR3aa: CASSVADGRQGDSGYTF; CDR3nt: TGTGCCAGCAGCGTAGCTGATGGGCGGCAGGGCGACAGTGGCTACACCTTC
abundance: NA; d_gene: TRBD1; v_gene: TRBV18; j_gene: TRBJ1-6; CDR3aa: CASSGQDNSPLHF; CDR3nt: TGTGCCAGCTCCGGACAGGATAATTCACCCCTCCACTTT
abundance: NA; d_gene: TRBD2; v_gene: TRBV9; j_gene: TRBJ2-7; CDR3aa: CASSSSTSGAAEQYF; CDR3nt: TGTGCCAGCAGCTCCTCTACTAGCGGGGCTGCAGAGCAGTACTTC
abundance: NA; d_gene: TRBD2; v_gene: TRBV5-4; j_gene: TRBJ2-3; CDR3aa: CASSFLRLAGGSSGTDTQYF; CDR3nt: TGTGCCAGCAGCTTCCTTCGACTAGCGGGGGGATCTTCCGGCACAGATACGCAGTATTTT
abundance: NA; d_gene: TRBD1; v_gene: TRBV6-1; j_gene: TRBJ1-5; CDR3aa: CASLTEGAFQPQHF; CDR3nt: TGTGCCAGCCTAACGGAGGGGGCGTTTCAGCCCCAGCATTTT
abundance: once; d_gene: NA; v_gene: TRBV4-3; j_gene: TRBJ1-6; CDR3aa: CASSQAFLGGSSYNSPLHF; CDR3nt: TGCGCCAGCAGCCAAGCTTTTCTAGGGGGAAGCTCCTATAATTCACCCCTCCACTTT
abundance: NA; d_gene: NA; v_gene: TRBV19; j_gene: TRBJ1-1; CDR3aa: CASSIGRVNTEAFF; CDR3nt: TGTGCCAGTAGTATTGGCAGGGTGAACACTGAAGCTTTCTTT
abundance: NA; d_gene: TRBD1; v_gene: TRBV5-4; j_gene: TRBJ2-7; CDR3aa: CASSFTGGPYEQYF; CDR3nt: TGTGCCAGCAGCTTTACAGGGGGCCCCTACGAGCAGTACTTC
abundance: NA; d_gene: NA; v_gene: TRBV5-6; j_gene: TRBJ1-6; CDR3aa: CASSLAGLTYNSPLHF; CDR3nt: TGTGCCAGCAGCTTGGCAGGTTTGACCTATAATTCACCCCTCCACTTT
abundance: NA; d_gene: TRBD1; v_gene: TRBV5-1; j_gene: TRBJ2-7; CDR3aa: CASSRPLGQVTYEQCF; CDR3nt: TGCGCCAGCAGCCGGCCCCTGGGACAGGTGACCTACGAGCAGTGCTTC
abundance: NA; d_gene: TRBD1; v_gene: TRBV5-5; j_gene: TRBJ2-5; CDR3aa: CASSLETGIISAQYF; CDR3nt: TGTGCCAGCAGCTTGGAGACAGGGATCATCAGCGCCCAGTACTTC
abundance: NA; d_gene: TRBD1; v_gene: TRBV7-2; j_gene: TRBJ1-5; CDR3aa: CASSRGGEGSSNQPQHF; CDR3nt: TGTGCCAGCAGCCGAGGGGGCGAAGGAAGTAGCAATCAGCCCCAGCATTTT
abundance: NA; d_gene: TRBD1; v_gene: TRBV5-1; j_gene: TRBJ2-3; CDR3aa: CASSWDRVTDTQYF; CDR3nt: TGCGCCAGCAGCTGGGACAGGGTCACAGATACGCAGTATTTT
abundance: NA; d_gene: TRBD1; v_gene: TRBV18; j_gene: TRBJ2-5; CDR3aa: CASSPPLLTGVGETQYF; CDR3nt: TGTGCCAGCTCACCACCCCTGCTAACAGGGGTGGGGGAGACCCAGTACTTC
abundance: NA; d_gene: TRBD1; v_gene: TRBV15; j_gene: TRBJ1-4; CDR3aa: CATSDPGQGQTTNEKLFF; CDR3nt: TGTGCCACCAGCGACCCGGGACAGGGGCAGACAACTAATGAAAAACTGTTTTTT
abundance: NA; d_gene: TRBD2; v_gene: TRBV28; j_gene: TRBJ2-7; CDR3aa: CASSLGLAGKYEQYF; CDR3nt: TGTGCCAGCAGTTTAGGACTAGCGGGGAAGTACGAGCAGTACTTC
abundance: NA; d_gene: NA; v_gene: TRBV6-6; j_gene: TRBJ2-7; CDR3aa: CASRRAIQGEYEQYF; CDR3nt: TGTGCCAGCAGACGCGCTATACAGGGAGAATACGAGCAGTACTTC
abundance: few; d_gene: TRBD1; v_gene: TRBV27; j_gene: TRBJ2-2; CDR3aa: CASSPSGGPGELFF; CDR3nt: TGTGCCAGCAGTCCGTCAGGGGGACCCGGGGAGCTGTTTTTT
abundance: NA; d_gene: NA; v_gene: TRBV6-1; j_gene: TRBJ1-1; CDR3aa: CASSEKRNTEAFF; CDR3nt: TGTGCCAGCAGTGAAAAGAGGAACACTGAAGCTTTCTTT